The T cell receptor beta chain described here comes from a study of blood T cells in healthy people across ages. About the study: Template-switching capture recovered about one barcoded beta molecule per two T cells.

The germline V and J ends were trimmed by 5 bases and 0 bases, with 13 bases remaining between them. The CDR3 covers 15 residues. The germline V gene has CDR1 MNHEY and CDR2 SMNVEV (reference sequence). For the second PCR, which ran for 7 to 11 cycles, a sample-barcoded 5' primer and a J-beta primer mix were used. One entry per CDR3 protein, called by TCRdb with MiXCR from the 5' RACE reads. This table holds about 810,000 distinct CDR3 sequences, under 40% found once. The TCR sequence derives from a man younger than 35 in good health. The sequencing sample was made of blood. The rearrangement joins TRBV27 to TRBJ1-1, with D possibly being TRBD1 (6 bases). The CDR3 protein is CASSQDGQMNTEAFF. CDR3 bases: TGTGCCAGCAGTCAGGACGGACAGATGAACACTGAAGCTTTCTTT.